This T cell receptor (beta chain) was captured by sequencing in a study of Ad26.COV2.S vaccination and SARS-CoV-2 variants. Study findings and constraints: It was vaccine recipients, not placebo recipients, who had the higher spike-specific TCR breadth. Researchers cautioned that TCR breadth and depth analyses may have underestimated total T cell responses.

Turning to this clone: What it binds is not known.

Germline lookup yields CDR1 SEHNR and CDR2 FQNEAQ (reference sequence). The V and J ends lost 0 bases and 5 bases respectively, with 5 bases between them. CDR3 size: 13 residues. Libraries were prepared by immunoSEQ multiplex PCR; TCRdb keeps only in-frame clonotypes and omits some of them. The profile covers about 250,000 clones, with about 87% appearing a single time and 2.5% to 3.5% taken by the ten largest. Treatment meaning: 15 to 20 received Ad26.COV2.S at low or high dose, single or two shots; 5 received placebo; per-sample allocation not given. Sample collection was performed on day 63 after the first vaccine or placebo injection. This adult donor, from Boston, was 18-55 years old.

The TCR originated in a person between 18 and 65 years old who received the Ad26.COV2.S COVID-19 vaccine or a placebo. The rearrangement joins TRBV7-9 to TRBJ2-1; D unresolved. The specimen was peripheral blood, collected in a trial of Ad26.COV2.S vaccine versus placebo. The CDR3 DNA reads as TGTGCCAGCAGCTTAGCGGCTGACAATGAGCAGTTCTTC. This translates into CASSLAADNEQFF.